This TCR beta chain is from a study of identifying expanded T cells in peripheral blood. Regarding the study as a whole: Over two and four weeks, about 17 and 20 clones changed, versus more than 1 between replicates.

The repertoire was sequenced with immunoSEQ multiplex PCR; TCRdb's copy has only in-frame clones and lacks some. The repertoire holds 100,000 to 110,000 clones, approximately 89% seen once, with approximately 5.7% in the top ten. This CDR3 has 14 amino acids. Germline V gene sequence: CDR1 GTSNPN, CDR2 SVGIG (reference sequence). For this clone: No antigen is known for it. One junction end disagrees with the germline gene, perhaps due to a read error.

The rearrangement links TRBV30 to TRBJ2-1; D gene ambiguous. The TCR originated in a person aged 18 to 75 in good health. The sample taken for sequencing was blood. This chain's CDR3 is CARSVNQINNEQFF. CDR3 DNA sequence: TGTGCCCGGAGTGTTAACCAGATCAACAATGAGCAGTTCTTC.